This TCR beta chain emerged from a study of blood T cells in healthy people across ages. Sample-barcoded 5' priming and a J-beta primer mix drove a second PCR of about 6 to 12 cycles. Paired-end reads containing CDR3 totaled no fewer than 2.5 million for each sample. TCRdb used MiXCR to reprocess the 5' RACE reads, holding one entry per CDR3 protein. The sample contains hundreds of thousands of distinct CDR3 sequences, less than 35% of which appear only once. This CDR3 is 15 amino acids long. Trimming took 5 bases from V and 6 from J; bases not matched to a gene: 10. The germline V gene encodes CDR1 DFQATT and CDR2 SNEGSKA (reference sequence).

This receptor was taken from a woman of 80 years or more in good health. Sequencing was performed on blood. The chain couples TRBV20-1 to TRBJ2-3; TRBD1 agrees at 11 bases. The CDR3 sequence: CSAGLRDRGTDTQYF. The DNA of the CDR3 is TGCAGTGCTGGTCTCCGGGACAGGGGGACCGATACGCAGTATTTT.